The present T cell receptor beta chain was sequenced within a study of vaccination and CD4 T cells after COVID-19. CDR1 is KGHDR and CDR2 is SFDVKD in the germline V gene. V lost 1 base, J lost 10 bases, and 9 bases lay in between. This CDR3 spans 12 amino acids. An Oncomine TCR Beta short-read assay was used to sequence the DNA from cultured CD4+ T cells. Genomic DNA was extracted from cultured CD4+ T cells. TCRdb reprocessed the PCR reads via MiXCR and lists one record per CDR3 protein. The top ten hold 20% to 25% of the sample, which has approximately 9,800 distinct CDR3 sequences, 33% seen once. This clonotype was found a few times. Its antigen is still unknown. Treatment noted: roughly 11-day PBMC culture with coronavirus spike peptide pools or control peptides (ViraFEST assay). These CD4+ T cells came from an unexposed donor, sampled before the COVID-19 pandemic (2011-2018). Unexposed donors' CD4+ T cells were tested against SARS-CoV-2 S/N and four cold-coronavirus spikes when cell numbers allowed.

The sequence derives from a human donor in good health. The V gene is TRBV24-1, the J gene TRBJ1-1; D perhaps matches TRBD1 (6 bases). Sequencing input: CD4+ T cells from blood, cultured in vitro. CDR3 nucleotide sequence: TGTGCCACCAGTGATTTAAGGGGGGTAGCTTTCTTT. Encoded protein: CATSDLRGVAFF.